Included here is one TCR beta chain sequence, with context. Its antigen is currently unknown. This specimen belongs to a study of OX40 agonist ivuxolimab in advanced cancers. Study details: Patients were given ivuxolimab, an antibody that agonizes OX40 (CD134).

The CDR3 extends over 18 amino acids. Germline V lookup: CDR1 MGHRA, CDR2 YSYEKL. The ends lost 3 bases at V and 2 bases at J; junction bases unmatched: 16. Method: immunoSEQ multiplex PCR; TCRdb's copy keeps in-frame clones and lacks some. The sample lists 70,000 to 75,000 clones; 80% to 90% were seen once. Study observations and caveats: The 0.1-3.0 mg/kg partial responders had among the lowest clonal expansion.

Specimen: CD4+ or CD8+ T cells sorted from blood, collected in a trial of the OX40 agonist ivuxolimab. The rearrangement joins TRBV4-1 to TRBJ2-7, with 7 bases aligning to TRBD2. This receptor was obtained from an adult with an advanced solid tumor such as melanoma, head and neck, liver or kidney cancer. The CDR3 DNA reads as TGCGCCAGCAGCCATCTGGACCCTATTGGCGGGGGAACCTACGAGCAGTACTTC. Translation: CASSHLDPIGGGTYEQYF.